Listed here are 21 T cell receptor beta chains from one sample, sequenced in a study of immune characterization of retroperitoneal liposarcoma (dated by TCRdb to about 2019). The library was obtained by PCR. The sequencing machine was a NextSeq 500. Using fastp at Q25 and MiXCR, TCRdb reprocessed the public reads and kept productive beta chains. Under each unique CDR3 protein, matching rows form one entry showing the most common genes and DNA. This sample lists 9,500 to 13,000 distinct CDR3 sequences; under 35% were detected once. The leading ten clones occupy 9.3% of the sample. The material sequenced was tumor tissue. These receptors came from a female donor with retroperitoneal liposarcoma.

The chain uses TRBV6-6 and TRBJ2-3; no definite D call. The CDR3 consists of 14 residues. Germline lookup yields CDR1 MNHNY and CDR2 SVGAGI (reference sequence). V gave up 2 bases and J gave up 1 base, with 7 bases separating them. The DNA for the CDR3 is TGTGCCAGCAGTTACCGGCAACGCACAGATACGCAGTATTTT. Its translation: CASSYRQRTDTQYF.

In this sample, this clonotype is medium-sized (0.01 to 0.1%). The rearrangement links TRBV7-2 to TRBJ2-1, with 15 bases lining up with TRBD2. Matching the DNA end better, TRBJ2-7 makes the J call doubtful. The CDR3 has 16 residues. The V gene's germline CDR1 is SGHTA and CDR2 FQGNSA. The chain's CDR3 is CASSPGTSGRIHEQYF. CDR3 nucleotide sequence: TGTGCCAGCAGCCCCGGGACTAGCGGGAGGATCCACGAGCAGTACTTC.

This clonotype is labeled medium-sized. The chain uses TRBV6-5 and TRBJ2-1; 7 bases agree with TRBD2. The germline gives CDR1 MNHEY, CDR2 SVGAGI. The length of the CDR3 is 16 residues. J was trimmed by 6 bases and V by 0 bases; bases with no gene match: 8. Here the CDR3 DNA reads TGTGCCAGCAGTTACTCTTCCGCGGGAGTAGGCAATGAGCAGTTCTTC. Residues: CASSYSSAGVGNEQFF.

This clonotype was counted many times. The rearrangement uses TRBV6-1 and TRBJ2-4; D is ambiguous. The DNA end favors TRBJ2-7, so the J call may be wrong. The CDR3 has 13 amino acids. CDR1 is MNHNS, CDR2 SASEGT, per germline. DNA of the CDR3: TGTGCCAGCATTGTGGACCACCCCTACGAGCAGTACTTC. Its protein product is CASIVDHPYEQYF.

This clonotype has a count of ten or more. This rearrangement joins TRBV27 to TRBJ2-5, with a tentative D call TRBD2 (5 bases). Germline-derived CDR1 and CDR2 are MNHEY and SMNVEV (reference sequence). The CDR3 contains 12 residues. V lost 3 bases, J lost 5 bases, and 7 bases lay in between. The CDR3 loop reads CASSLRGETQYF. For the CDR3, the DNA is TGTGCCAGCAGTTTGAGAGGGGAGACCCAGTACTTC.

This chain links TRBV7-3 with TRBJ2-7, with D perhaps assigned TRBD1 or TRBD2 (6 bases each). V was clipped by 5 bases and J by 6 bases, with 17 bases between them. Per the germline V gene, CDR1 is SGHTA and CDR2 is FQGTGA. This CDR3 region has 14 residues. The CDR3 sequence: CASSVKGGVGEQYF. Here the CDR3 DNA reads TGTGCCAGCAGCGTCAAGGGGGGCGTGGGCGAGCAGTACTTC.

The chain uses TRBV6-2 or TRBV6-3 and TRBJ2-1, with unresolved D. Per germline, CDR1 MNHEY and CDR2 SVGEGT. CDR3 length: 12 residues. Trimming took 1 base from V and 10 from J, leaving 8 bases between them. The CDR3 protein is CASSYFSSEQFF. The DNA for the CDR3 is TGTGCCAGCAGTTACTTTTCATCCGAGCAGTTCTTC.

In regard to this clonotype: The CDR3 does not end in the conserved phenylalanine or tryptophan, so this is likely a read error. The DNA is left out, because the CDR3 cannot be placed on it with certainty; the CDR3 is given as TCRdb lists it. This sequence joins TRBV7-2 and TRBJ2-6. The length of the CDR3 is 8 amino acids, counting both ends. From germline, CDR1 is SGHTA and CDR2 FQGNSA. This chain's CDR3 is CASSLGWQ.

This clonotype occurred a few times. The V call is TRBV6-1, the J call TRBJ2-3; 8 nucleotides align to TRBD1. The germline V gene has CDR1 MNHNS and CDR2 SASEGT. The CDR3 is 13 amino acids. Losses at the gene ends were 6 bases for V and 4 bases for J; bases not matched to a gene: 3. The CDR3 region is CASRTGEPDTQYF. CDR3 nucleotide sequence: TGTGCCAGCAGGACAGGGGAACCAGATACGCAGTATTTT.

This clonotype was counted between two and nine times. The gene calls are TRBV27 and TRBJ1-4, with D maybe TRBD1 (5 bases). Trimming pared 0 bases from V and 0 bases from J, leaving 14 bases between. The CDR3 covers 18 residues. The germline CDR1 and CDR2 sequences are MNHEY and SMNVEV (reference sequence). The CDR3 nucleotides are TGTGCCAGCAGTTTATCAGGGGTTTTTTTTCCAACTAATGAAAAACTGTTTTTT. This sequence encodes CASSLSGVFFPTNEKLFF.

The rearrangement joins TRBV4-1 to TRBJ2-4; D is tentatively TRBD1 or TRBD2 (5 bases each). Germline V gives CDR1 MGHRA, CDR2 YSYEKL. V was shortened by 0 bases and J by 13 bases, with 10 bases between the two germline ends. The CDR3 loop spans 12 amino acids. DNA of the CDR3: TGCGCCAGCAGCCAAGATAACGGGGCCCAGTACTTC. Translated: CASSQDNGAQYF.

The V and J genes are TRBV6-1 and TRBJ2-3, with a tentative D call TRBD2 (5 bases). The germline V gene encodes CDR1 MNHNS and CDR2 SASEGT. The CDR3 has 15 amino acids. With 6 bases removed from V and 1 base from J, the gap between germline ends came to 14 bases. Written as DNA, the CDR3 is TGTGCCAGCAGGGAACCTTTCGGGGGCACAGATACGCAGTATTTT. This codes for CASREPFGGTDTQYF.

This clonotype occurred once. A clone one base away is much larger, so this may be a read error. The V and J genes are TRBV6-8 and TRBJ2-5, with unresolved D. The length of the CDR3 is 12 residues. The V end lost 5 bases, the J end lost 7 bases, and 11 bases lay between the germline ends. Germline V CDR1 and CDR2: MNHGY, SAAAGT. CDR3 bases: TGTGCCAGCAGTGACCACGACCGGACCCAGTACTTC. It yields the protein CASSDHDRTQYF.

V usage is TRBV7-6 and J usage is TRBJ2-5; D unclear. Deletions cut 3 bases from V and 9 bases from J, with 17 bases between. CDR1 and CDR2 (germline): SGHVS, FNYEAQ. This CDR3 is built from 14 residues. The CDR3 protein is CASSFHPTLVAQYF. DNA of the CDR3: TGTGCCAGCAGCTTTCACCCCACCCTAGTGGCCCAGTACTTC.

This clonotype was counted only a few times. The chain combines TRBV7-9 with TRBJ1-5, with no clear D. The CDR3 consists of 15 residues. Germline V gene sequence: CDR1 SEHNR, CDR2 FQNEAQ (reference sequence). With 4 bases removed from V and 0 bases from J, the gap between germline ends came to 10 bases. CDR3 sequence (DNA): TGTGCCAGCAGCTCAGGATTATATAGCAATCAGCCCCAGCATTTT. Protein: CASSSGLYSNQPQHF.

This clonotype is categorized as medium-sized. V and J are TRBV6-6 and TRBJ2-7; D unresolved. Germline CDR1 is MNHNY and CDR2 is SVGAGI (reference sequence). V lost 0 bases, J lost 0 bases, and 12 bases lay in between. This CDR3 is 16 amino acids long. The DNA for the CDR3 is TGTGCCAGCAGTTACTCAGTGGTTATTAGCTCCTACGAGCAGTACTTC. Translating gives CASSYSVVISSYEQYF.

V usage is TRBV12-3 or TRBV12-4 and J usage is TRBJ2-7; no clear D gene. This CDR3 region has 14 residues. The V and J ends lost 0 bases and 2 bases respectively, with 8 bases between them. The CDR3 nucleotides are TGTGCCAGCAGTTTAGCGGGTGGCCCCTACGAGCAGTACTTC. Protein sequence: CASSLAGGPYEQYF.

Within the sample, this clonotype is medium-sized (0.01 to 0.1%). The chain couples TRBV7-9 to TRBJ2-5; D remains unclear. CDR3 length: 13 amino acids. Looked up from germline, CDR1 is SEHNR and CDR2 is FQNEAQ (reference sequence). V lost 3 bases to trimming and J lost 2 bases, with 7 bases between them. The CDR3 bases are TGTGCCAGCAGCTTCGTGCAGCAAGAGACCCAGTACTTC. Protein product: CASSFVQQETQYF.

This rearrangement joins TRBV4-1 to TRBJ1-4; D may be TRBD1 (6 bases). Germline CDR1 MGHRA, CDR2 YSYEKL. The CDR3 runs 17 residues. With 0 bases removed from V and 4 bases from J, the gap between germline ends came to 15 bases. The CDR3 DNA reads TGCGCCAGCAGCCAAGACCCCCCGGGGACAAATAATGAAAAACTGTTTTTT. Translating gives CASSQDPPGTNNEKLFF.

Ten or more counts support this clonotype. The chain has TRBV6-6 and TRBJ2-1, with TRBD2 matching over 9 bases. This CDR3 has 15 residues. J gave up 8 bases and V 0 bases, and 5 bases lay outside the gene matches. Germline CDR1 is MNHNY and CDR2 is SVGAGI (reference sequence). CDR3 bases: TGTGCCAGCAGTTACTCGGCGGGAGGGTTGGATGAGCAGTTCTTC. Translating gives CASSYSAGGLDEQFF.

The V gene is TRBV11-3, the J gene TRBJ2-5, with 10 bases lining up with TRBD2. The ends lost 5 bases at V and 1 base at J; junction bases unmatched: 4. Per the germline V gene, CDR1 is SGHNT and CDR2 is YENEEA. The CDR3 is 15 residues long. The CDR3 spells CASSILAGIQETQYF. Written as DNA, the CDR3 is TGTGCCAGCAGCATACTAGCGGGAATCCAAGAGACCCAGTACTTC.